This is a list of T cell receptor beta chains from one sample in a study of lymphopenia after photon versus proton radiotherapy. Sequencing was performed with immunoSEQ multiplex PCR; in TCRdb, only in-frame clones are kept and a portion is missing. The data contain some 70,000 clones, 87% of them singletons. Sequenced here: peripheral blood, sampled from a patient treated with proton-based radiotherapy. These receptors were taken from an elderly man with esophageal cancer. The CDR3 runs from the conserved cysteine through the conserved F or W. The D gene is left open where the match is weak. A clone size is listed for some rows: how often the clone was seen (once, few, many), or a class if it is expanded.

CDR3: CASSLFGQSTDTQYF
DNA: TGTGCCAGCAGTTTATTCGGTCAGTCCACAGATACGCAGTATTTT
V: TRBV28
size: NA
D: NA
J: TRBJ2-3

CDR3: CASREGINGYTF
DNA: TGTGCCAGCAGAGAGGGTATTAATGGCTACACCTTC
V: TRBV6-1
size: NA
D: NA
J: TRBJ1-2

CDR3: CASSEGGDREGEQYF
DNA: TGTGCCAGCAGTGAGGGGGGGGACAGGGAAGGCGAGCAGTACTTC
V: TRBV25-1
size: NA
D: TRBD1
J: TRBJ2-7

CDR3: CACSPGAFNQPQHF
DNA: TGTGCCTGCAGCCCCGGGGCCTTCAATCAGCCCCAGCATTTT
V: TRBV30
size: few
D: NA
J: TRBJ1-5

CDR3: CASSLVRAQKTQYF
DNA: TGTGCCAGCAGCTTAGTTAGGGCCCAAAAGACCCAGTACTTC
V: TRBV11-2
size: once
D: NA
J: TRBJ2-5

CDR3: CAWMDQGNEQFF
DNA: TGTGCCTGGATGGATCAGGGCAATGAGCAGTTCTTC
V: TRBV30
size: NA
D: NA
J: TRBJ2-1

CDR3: CASSFRGTSGGSYNEQFF
DNA: TGTGCCAGCAGTTTTCGCGGGACTAGCGGGGGCTCCTACAATGAGCAGTTCTTC
V: TRBV27
size: NA
D: TRBD2
J: TRBJ2-1

CDR3: CASSAEISRFF
DNA: TGTGCCAGCAGTGCGGAGATTAGTAGGTTCTTC
V: TRBV2
size: NA
D: NA
J: TRBJ2-1

CDR3: CASSVTRSYEQYF
DNA: TGTGCCAGCAGTGTGACACGCTCCTACGAGCAGTACTTC
V: TRBV6-1
size: NA
D: NA
J: TRBJ2-7

CDR3: CASSLGLASSYEQYF
DNA: TGCGCCAGCAGCTTGGGACTGGCCAGCTCCTACGAGCAGTACTTC
V: TRBV5-1
size: NA
D: NA
J: TRBJ2-7

CDR3: CASSLDPGRVYEQYF
DNA: TGTGCCAGCAGCTTGGATCCGGGGCGGGTCTACGAGCAGTACTTC
V: TRBV5-4
size: NA
D: NA
J: TRBJ2-7

CDR3: CATSRDRGSRAEQYF
DNA: TGTGCCACCAGCAGAGATCGCGGCAGTCGGGCCGAGCAGTACTTC
V: TRBV15
size: NA
D: NA
J: TRBJ2-7

CDR3: CASSPTGGGGQPQHF
DNA: TGTGCCAGCAGTCCGACAGGGGGAGGAGGTCAGCCCCAGCATTTT
V: TRBV9
size: few
D: TRBD1
J: TRBJ1-5

CDR3: CASSLGGIGYEQYF
DNA: TGTGCCAGCAGCTTAGGAGGGATCGGGTACGAGCAGTACTTC
V: TRBV7-6
size: NA
D: NA
J: TRBJ2-7

CDR3: CASSLGVGSHYEQYF
DNA: TGTGCCAGCAGCCTCGGGGTCGGGAGCCACTACGAGCAGTACTTC
V: TRBV7-7
size: NA
D: NA
J: TRBJ2-7

CDR3: CASSPNVDTQYF
DNA: TGTGCCAGCAGTCCGAATGTAGATACGCAGTATTTT
V: TRBV27
size: once
D: NA
J: TRBJ2-3

CDR3: CASSIERLAGVASTDTQYF
DNA: TGTGCCAGTAGTATAGAGAGACTAGCGGGGGTGGCTAGCACAGATACGCAGTATTTT
V: TRBV19
size: NA
D: TRBD2
J: TRBJ2-3

CDR3: CASSYQSDRVYTF
DNA: TGTGCCAGCAGTTACCAATCGGACAGGGTTTACACCTTC
V: TRBV27
size: NA
D: TRBD1
J: TRBJ1-2

CDR3: CASSQGGLASQETQYF
DNA: TGCGCCAGCAGCCAGGGTGGACTGGCCAGCCAAGAGACCCAGTACTTC
V: TRBV4-3
size: NA
D: NA
J: TRBJ2-5

CDR3: CASSQGWLDGRWRDTQYF
DNA: TGCGCCAGCAGCCAAGGGTGGCTAGACGGCCGCTGGCGAGATACGCAGTATTTT
V: TRBV4-3
size: NA
D: NA
J: TRBJ2-3

CDR3: CASSSPRYEQYF
DNA: TGTGCCAGCAGTTCACCGAGATACGAGCAGTACTTC
V: TRBV6-5
size: NA
D: NA
J: TRBJ2-7

CDR3: CASSPGTGGFAFF
DNA: TGTGCCAGCAGCCCTGGGACAGGGGGCTTTGCTTTCTTT
V: TRBV6-5
size: NA
D: TRBD1
J: TRBJ1-1

CDR3: CASSLEGTGQETQYF
DNA: TGCGCCAGCAGCTTGGAGGGGACAGGGCAAGAGACCCAGTACTTC
V: TRBV5-1
size: NA
D: TRBD1
J: TRBJ2-5

CDR3: CASSLLGSAANTGELFF
DNA: TGCGCCAGCAGCTTGCTTGGCTCGGCAGCGAACACCGGGGAGCTGTTTTTT
V: TRBV5-1
size: NA
D: NA
J: TRBJ2-2

CDR3: CASAIGQSSYNEQFF
DNA: TGTGCCAGCGCAATTGGACAGAGCTCCTACAATGAGCAGTTCTTC
V: TRBV25-1
size: NA
D: NA
J: TRBJ2-1

CDR3: CASRTEGGPNEKLFF
DNA: TGTGCTAGCAGGACGGAAGGGGGACCTAATGAAAAACTGTTTTTT
V: TRBV7-7
size: NA
D: NA
J: TRBJ1-4

CDR3: CASSLSHEQYF
DNA: TGTGCCAGCAGCTTGTCACACGAGCAGTACTTC
V: TRBV7-9
size: few
D: NA
J: TRBJ2-7

CDR3: CATSRSGFTNEQFF
DNA: TGTGCCACCAGCAGATCGGGCTTCACCAATGAGCAGTTCTTC
V: TRBV15
size: NA
D: NA
J: TRBJ2-1

CDR3: CASSGAGQGYGYTF
DNA: TGTGCCAGCAGTGGAGCCGGACAGGGGTATGGCTACACCTTC
V: TRBV2
size: few
D: TRBD1
J: TRBJ1-2

CDR3: CASRQGASTGELFF
DNA: TGCGCCAGCAGACAGGGGGCGAGCACCGGGGAGCTGTTTTTT
V: TRBV10-1
size: NA
D: TRBD1
J: TRBJ2-2

CDR3: CASSEALADQNYGYTF
DNA: TGTGCCAGCAGTGAAGCGCTGGCAGACCAAAACTATGGCTACACCTTC
V: TRBV6-1
size: NA
D: NA
J: TRBJ1-2

CDR3: CASSLATGTDTQYF
DNA: TGTGCCAGCAGCTTAGCGACGGGCACAGATACGCAGTATTTT
V: TRBV7-9
size: NA
D: NA
J: TRBJ2-3

CDR3: CSAGDGWAYEQYF
DNA: TGCAGCGCCGGGGACGGTTGGGCCTACGAGCAGTACTTC
V: TRBV29-1
size: NA
D: NA
J: TRBJ2-7

CDR3: CASSSTNSGNTIYF
DNA: TGTGCCAGCAGCTCGACGAATTCTGGAAACACCATATATTTT
V: TRBV7-3
size: NA
D: NA
J: TRBJ1-3

CDR3: CASSLGVGIDEKLFF
DNA: TGTGCCAGCAGCTTAGGGGTAGGGATCGATGAAAAACTGTTTTTT
V: TRBV7-2
size: NA
D: NA
J: TRBJ1-4

CDR3: CASSPQGGRGTDTQYF
DNA: TGTGCCAGCAGTCCTCAGGGCGGGAGGGGGACAGATACGCAGTATTTT
V: TRBV27
size: NA
D: TRBD2
J: TRBJ2-3

CDR3: CASSSRHAYEQYF
DNA: TGTGCCAGCAGCTCCAGACACGCCTACGAGCAGTACTTC
V: TRBV7-6
size: NA
D: NA
J: TRBJ2-7

CDR3: CSVESSEYEQFF
DNA: TGCAGCGTTGAGAGTTCGGAGTATGAGCAGTTCTTC
V: TRBV29-1
size: NA
D: NA
J: TRBJ2-1

CDR3: CASSFTGGDGYTF
DNA: TGTGCCAGCAGTTTTACCGGGGGCGACGGCTACACCTTC
V: TRBV28
size: NA
D: NA
J: TRBJ1-2

CDR3: CASSRGGGSVNEQFF
DNA: TGCGCCAGCAGCCGAGGGGGTGGCTCGGTCAATGAGCAGTTCTTC
V: TRBV5-1
size: NA
D: NA
J: TRBJ2-1

CDR3: CASSPPHGGGNSPLHF
DNA: TGTGCCAGCAGCCCTCCCCATGGGGGCGGTAATTCACCCCTCCACTTT
V: TRBV7-2
size: once
D: NA
J: TRBJ1-6

CDR3: CASSLRTSGSSYNEQFF
DNA: TGTGCTAGCAGCCTCCGAACTAGCGGGAGCTCCTACAATGAGCAGTTCTTC
V: TRBV7-7
size: NA
D: TRBD2
J: TRBJ2-1

CDR3: CASSLALATADTQYF
DNA: TGTGCCAGCAGCTTAGCATTAGCAACCGCAGATACGCAGTATTTT
V: TRBV7-6
size: NA
D: NA
J: TRBJ2-3

CDR3: CASSDPLAGGYTDTQYF
DNA: TGTGCCAGCAGCGATCCCCTAGCGGGAGGGTACACAGATACGCAGTATTTT
V: TRBV7-2
size: NA
D: TRBD2
J: TRBJ2-3

CDR3: CASSLGISGGGTEAFF
DNA: TGCGCCAGCAGCTTGGGAATTTCAGGGGGAGGCACTGAAGCTTTCTTT
V: TRBV5-1
size: NA
D: TRBD1
J: TRBJ1-1

CDR3: CASSIQAGVDNEQFF
DNA: TGTGCCAGTAGTATACAGGCGGGAGTAGATAATGAGCAGTTCTTC
V: TRBV19
size: NA
D: TRBD2
J: TRBJ2-1

CDR3: CACGEGVSGEQYF
DNA: TGTGCCTGCGGAGAGGGGGTCTCGGGCGAGCAGTACTTC
V: TRBV30
size: NA
D: NA
J: TRBJ2-7

CDR3: CASSQVQLARNNEQFF
DNA: TGCGCCAGCAGCCAAGTTCAACTGGCCAGAAACAATGAGCAGTTCTTC
V: TRBV4-1
size: few
D: NA
J: TRBJ2-1

CDR3: CASSIALSYGENGELFF
DNA: TGTGCCAGTAGTATTGCCCTTTCATACGGGGAGAACGGGGAGCTGTTTTTT
V: TRBV19
size: NA
D: NA
J: TRBJ2-2

CDR3: CASSLAQGAGETQYF
DNA: TGTGCCAGCAGCCTGGCACAGGGGGCGGGGGAGACCCAGTACTTC
V: TRBV5-5
size: NA
D: TRBD1
J: TRBJ2-5

CDR3: CASSIRHTGELFF
DNA: TGTGCCAGTAGTATTAGGCACACCGGGGAGCTGTTTTTT
V: TRBV19
size: NA
D: NA
J: TRBJ2-2

CDR3: CASSQGRGAFSTDTQYF
DNA: TGTGCCAGCAGCCAAGGTCGGGGGGCTTTTAGCACAGATACGCAGTATTTT
V: TRBV4-2
size: NA
D: NA
J: TRBJ2-3